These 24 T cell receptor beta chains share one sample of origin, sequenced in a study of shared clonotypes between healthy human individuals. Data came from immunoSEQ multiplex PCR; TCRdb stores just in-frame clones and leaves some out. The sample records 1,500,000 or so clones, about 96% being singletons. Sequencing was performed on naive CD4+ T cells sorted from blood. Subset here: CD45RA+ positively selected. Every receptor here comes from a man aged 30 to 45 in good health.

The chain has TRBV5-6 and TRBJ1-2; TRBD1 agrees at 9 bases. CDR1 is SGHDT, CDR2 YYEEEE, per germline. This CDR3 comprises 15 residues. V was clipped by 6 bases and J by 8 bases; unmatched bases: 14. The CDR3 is CASTSAGQGGGGYTF. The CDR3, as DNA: TGTGCCAGCACCTCGGCGGGACAGGGAGGGGGCGGCTACACCTTC.

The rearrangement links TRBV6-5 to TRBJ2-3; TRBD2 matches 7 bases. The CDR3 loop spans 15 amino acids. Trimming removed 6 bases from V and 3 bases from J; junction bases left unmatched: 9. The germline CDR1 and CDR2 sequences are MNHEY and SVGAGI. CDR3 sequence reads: CASSPAGRRTDTQYF. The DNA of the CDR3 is TGTGCCAGCAGCCCAGCGGGGCGGCGGACAGATACGCAGTATTTT.

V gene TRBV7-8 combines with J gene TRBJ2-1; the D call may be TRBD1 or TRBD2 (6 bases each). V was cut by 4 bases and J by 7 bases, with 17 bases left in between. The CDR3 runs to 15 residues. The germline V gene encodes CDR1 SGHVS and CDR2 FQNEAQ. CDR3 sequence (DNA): TGTGCCAGCAGCTCGACAGGAGTCCGGGGGAATGAGCAGTTCTTC. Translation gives CASSSTGVRGNEQFF.

The CDR3 spells CASSEGIGYEQYF. The CDR3 coding sequence is TGTGCCAGCAGTGAAGGAATAGGTTACGAGCAGTACTTC. This chain links TRBV6-1 with TRBJ2-7; D remains ambiguous. V lost 1 base to trimming and J lost 4 bases, with 8 bases between them. Germline CDR1 is MNHNS and CDR2 is SASEGT. The CDR3 extends over 13 amino acids.

The CDR3 nucleotides are TGTGCCAGCAGCTTAGCGAGGGCAGGGGCCTACGAGCAGTACTTC. Amino acid sequence: CASSLARAGAYEQYF. The chain combines TRBV7-9 with TRBJ2-7; a weak D match, TRBD1 (6 bases). The V gene's germline CDR1 is SEHNR and CDR2 FQNEAQ (reference sequence). Trimming stripped 0 bases from V and 2 bases from J, with 11 bases between. The CDR3 consists of 15 residues.

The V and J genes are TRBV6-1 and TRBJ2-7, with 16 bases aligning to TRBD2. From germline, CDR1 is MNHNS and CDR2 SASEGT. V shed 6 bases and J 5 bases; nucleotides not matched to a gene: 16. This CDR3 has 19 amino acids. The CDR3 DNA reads TGTGCCAGCAGGGAACAGGGACTAGCGGGAGGGCCCTGGCCTAACGAGCAGTACTTC. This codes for CASREQGLAGGPWPNEQYF.

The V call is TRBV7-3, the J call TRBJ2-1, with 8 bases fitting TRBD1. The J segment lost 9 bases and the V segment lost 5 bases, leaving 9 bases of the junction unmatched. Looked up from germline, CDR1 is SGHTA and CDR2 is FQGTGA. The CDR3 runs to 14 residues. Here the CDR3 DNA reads TGTGCCAGCAGCGTCTACAGGGGGAAGGGTGAGCAGTTCTTC. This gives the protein CASSVYRGKGEQFF.

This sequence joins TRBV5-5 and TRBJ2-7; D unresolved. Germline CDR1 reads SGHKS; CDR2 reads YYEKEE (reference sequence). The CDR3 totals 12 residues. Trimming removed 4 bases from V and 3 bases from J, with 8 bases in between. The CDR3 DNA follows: TGTGCCAGCAGCCCGATAGTCTACGAGCAGTACTTC. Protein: CASSPIVYEQYF.

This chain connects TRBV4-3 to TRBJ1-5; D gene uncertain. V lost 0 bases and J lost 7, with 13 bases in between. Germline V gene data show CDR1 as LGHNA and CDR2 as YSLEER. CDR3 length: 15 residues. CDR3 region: CASSQELWGLQPQHF. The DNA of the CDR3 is TGCGCCAGCAGCCAAGAATTATGGGGTTTACAGCCCCAGCATTTT.

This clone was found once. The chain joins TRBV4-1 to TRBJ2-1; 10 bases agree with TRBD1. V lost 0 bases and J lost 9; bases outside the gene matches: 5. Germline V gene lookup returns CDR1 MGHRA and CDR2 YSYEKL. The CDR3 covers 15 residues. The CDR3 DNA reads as TGCGCCAGCAGCCAAGATAGACAGGGGGCGCGTGAGCAGTTCTTC. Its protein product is CASSQDRQGAREQFF.

In nucleotides, the CDR3 is TGTGCCAGCAGCCGGGACAACAATGAGCAGTTCTTC. It translates to CASSRDNNEQFF. The chain employs TRBV11-3 and TRBJ2-1, with D maybe TRBD1 (6 bases). The germline CDR1 and CDR2 sequences are SGHNT and YENEEA. This CDR3 spans 12 amino acids. V was cut by 5 bases and J by 5 bases, with 7 bases left in between.

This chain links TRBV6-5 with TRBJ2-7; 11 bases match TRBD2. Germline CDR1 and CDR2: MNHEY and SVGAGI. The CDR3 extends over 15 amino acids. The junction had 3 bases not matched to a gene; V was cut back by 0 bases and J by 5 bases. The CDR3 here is CASSYSGLAGNEQYF. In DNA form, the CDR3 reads TGTGCCAGCAGTTACTCAGGACTAGCGGGCAACGAGCAGTACTTC.

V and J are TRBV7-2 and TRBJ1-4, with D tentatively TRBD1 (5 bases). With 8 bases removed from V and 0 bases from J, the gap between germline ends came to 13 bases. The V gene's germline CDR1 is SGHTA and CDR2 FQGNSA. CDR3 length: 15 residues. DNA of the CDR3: TGTGCCAGCTCCCCCGGGACGACAACTAATGAAAAACTGTTTTTT. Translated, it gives CASSPGTTTNEKLFF.

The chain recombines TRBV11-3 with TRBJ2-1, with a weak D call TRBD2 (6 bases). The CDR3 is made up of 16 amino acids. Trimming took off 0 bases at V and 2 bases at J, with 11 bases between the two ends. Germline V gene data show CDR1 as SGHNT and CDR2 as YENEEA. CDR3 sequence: CASSLDTSSPYNEQFF. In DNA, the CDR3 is TGTGCCAGCAGCTTAGATACTAGCTCTCCCTACAATGAGCAGTTCTTC. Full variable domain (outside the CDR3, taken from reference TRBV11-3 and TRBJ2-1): EAGVVQSPRYKIIEKKQPVAFWCNPISGHNTLYWYLQNLGQGPELLIRYENEEAVDDSQLPKDRFSAERLKGVDSTLKIQPAELGDSAVYLCASSLDTSSPYNEQFFGPGTRLTVL.

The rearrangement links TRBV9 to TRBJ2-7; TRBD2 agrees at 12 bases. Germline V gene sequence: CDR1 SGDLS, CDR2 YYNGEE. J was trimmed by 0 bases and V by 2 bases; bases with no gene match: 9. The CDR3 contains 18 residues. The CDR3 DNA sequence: TGTGCCAGCAGCGTCGGACTAGCGGGATGGTCTAGCTCCTACGAGCAGTACTTC. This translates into CASSVGLAGWSSSYEQYF.

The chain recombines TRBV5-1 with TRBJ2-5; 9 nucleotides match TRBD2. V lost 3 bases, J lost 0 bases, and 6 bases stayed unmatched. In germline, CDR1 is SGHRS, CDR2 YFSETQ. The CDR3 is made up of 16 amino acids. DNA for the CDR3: TGCGCCAGCAGCTGGAAGACTAGCGGTTACCAAGAGACCCAGTACTTC. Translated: CASSWKTSGYQETQYF.

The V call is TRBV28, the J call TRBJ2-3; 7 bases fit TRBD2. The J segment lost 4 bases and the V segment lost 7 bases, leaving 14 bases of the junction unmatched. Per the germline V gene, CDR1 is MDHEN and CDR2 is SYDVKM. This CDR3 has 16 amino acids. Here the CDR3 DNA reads TGTGCCAGCACCTCCGGGGCGGGAGATATGTCAGATACGCAGTATTTT. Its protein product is CASTSGAGDMSDTQYF.

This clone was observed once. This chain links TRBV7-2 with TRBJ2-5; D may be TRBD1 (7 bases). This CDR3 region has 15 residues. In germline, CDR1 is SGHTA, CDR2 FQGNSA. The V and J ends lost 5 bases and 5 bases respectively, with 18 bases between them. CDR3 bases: TGTGCCAGCAGCCTCGGAGGGGGCTTTGGGGAGACCCAGTACTTC. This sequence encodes CASSLGGGFGETQYF.

The DNA of the CDR3 is TGTGCCAGCAGTTTATCATCCCTTGTGCTGGATACGCAGTATTTT. Translation gives CASSLSSLVLDTQYF. The chain joins TRBV27 to TRBJ2-3; D unresolved. The V end lost 0 bases, the J end lost 6 bases, and 13 bases lay between the germline ends. The CDR3 sequence is 15 residues long. The V gene's germline CDR1 is MNHEY and CDR2 SMNVEV (reference sequence).

The CDR3 coding sequence is TGTGCCAGCAGCGCGTCGGGGGCCTCCTACAATGAGCAGTTCTTC. It is translated as CASSASGASYNEQFF. The chain combines TRBV9 with TRBJ2-1; the D call may be TRBD1 or TRBD2 (6 bases each). The V gene's germline CDR1 is SGDLS and CDR2 YYNGEE. This CDR3 has 15 amino acids. V dropped 3 bases and J dropped 0 bases, with 10 bases sitting between them.

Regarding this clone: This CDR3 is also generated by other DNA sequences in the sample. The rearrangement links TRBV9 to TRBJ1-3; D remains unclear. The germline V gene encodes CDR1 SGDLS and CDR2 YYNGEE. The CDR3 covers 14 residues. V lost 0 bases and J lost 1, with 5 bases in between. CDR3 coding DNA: TGTGCCAGCAGCGTAGTTGGTTCTGGAAACACCATATATTTT. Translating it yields CASSVVGSGNTIYF.

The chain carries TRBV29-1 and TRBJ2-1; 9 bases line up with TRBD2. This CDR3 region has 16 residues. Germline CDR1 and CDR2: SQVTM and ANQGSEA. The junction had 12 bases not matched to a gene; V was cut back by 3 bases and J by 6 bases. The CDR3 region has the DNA TGCAGCGTTGATAGATTAGGGACTAGCAAATTCAATGAGCAGTTCTTC. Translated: CSVDRLGTSKFNEQFF.

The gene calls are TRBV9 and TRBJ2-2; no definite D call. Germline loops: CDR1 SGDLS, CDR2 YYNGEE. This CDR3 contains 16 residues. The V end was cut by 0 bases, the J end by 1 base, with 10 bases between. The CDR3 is CASSVASLKNTGELFF. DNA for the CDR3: TGTGCCAGCAGCGTAGCGTCACTAAAGAACACCGGGGAGCTGTTTTTT.

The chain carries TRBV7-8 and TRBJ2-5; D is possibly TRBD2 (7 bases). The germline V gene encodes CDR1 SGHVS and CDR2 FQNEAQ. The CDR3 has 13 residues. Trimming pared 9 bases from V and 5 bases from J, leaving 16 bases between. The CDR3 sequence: CASIRGGRETQYF. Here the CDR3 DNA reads TGTGCCAGTATAAGGGGGGGTAGGGAGACCCAGTACTTC.